This T cell receptor (beta chain) was profiled in a study of cytomegalovirus exposure and HLA in healthy donors. Study findings and constraints: Analyses of presence/absence relied on an assumption of roughly uniform sequencing depth across donors. Reportedly, diagnosis of cytomegalovirus status by the classifier showed high specificity and sensitivity. Compared with the roughly 730-donor mean, an Asian-associated ancestry cluster reportedly had fewer N-insertions, according to a later analysis.

This clone is a singleton in its sample. No antigen is known for it. A multiplex PCR was run with 60 Vbeta primers and 13 Jbeta primers. Original processing notes: Later, about 80 million unique TCR beta chains were counted in an analysis, and about 12 million of them were shared. This table comes from immunoSEQ multiplex PCR, and its TCRdb copy is limited to in-frame clones, with some not included. That table furnishes V, J and clone size, whereas the DNA furnished D and trimming. Found here are roughly 200,000 clones, approximately 80% of them singletons; the top ten hold 2% to 2.5%. The CDR3 contains 15 residues. Germline CDR1 and CDR2: MNHEY and SVGAGI. V gave up 6 bases and J gave up 7 bases, with 18 bases separating them.

This chain joins TRBV6-5 and TRBJ1-4; weak D call: TRBD1 (6 bases). This receptor was taken from a man in his fifties or sixties in good health and CMV-seronegative. The sequencing input was PBMCs. DNA for the CDR3: TGTGCCAGCAGGGCGGGGGACGGGGGCCGTGAAAAACTGTTTTTT. Residues: CASRAGDGGREKLFF.